This record covers a single T cell receptor beta chain. The CDR3 loop spans 14 amino acids. V lost 5 bases to trimming and J lost 7 bases, with 17 bases between them. Per the germline V gene, CDR1 is SGHTA and CDR2 is FQGNSA. Membership in each cohort depended on participant-reported clinical history. Source study methods: Estimation of nucleated cell counts relied on the amplification of reference gene primers. Profiled with immunoSEQ multiplex PCR; TCRdb holds only in-frame clones, not every one. V and J calls and clone size are those listed in that table; D and trimming were worked out from the DNA. The sample shows about 310,000 clones, roughly 87% of them seen only once. These data belong to a study of blood T cell repertoires in COVID-19. Study context: Acute-phase and convalescent COVID-19 samples originated in the United States, Italy and Spain. From T cells, B-cell-depleted T cells, or PBMCs came the material, which was cDNA or gDNA.

This clonotype originated in a woman between 18 and 29 years old who had recovered from COVID-19. The V gene is TRBV7-2, the J gene TRBJ1-2; D is perhaps TRBD1 (5 bases). Sequencing input: PBMCs or T cells enriched from blood (not recorded which). CDR3 in DNA: TGTGCCAGCAGCCTTCAGGGTGTGGTGATTGGCTACACCTTC. Protein product: CASSLQGVVIGYTF.